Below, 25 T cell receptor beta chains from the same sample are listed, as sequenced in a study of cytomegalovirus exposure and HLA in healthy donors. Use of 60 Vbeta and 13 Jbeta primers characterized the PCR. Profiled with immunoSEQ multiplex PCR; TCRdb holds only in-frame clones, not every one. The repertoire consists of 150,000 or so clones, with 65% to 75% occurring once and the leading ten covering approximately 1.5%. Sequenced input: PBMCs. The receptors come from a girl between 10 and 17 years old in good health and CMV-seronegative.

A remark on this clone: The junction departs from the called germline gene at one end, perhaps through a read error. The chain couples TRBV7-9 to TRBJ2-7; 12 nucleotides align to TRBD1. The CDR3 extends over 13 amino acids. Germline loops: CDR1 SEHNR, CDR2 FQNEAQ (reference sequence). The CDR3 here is CASSPGTGGEECF. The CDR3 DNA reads TGTGCCAGCAGCCCCGGGACAGGGGGCGAAGAGTGCTTC.

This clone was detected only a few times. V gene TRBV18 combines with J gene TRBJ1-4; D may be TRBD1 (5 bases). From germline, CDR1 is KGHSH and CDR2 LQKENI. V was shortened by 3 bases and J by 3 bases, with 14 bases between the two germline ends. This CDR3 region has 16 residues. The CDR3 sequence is CASSPLTGAANEKLFF. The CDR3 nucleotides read TGTGCCAGCTCACCCTTAACTGGGGCTGCTAATGAAAAACTGTTTTTT.

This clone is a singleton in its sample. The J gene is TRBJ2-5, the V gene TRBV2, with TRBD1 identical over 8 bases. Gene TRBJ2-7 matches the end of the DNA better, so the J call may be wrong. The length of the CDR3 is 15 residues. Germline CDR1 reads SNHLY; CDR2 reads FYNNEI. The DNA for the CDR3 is TGTGCCAGCAGTCTCGATACAGGGGGAAGCTACGAGCAGTACTTC. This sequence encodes CASSLDTGGSYEQYF.

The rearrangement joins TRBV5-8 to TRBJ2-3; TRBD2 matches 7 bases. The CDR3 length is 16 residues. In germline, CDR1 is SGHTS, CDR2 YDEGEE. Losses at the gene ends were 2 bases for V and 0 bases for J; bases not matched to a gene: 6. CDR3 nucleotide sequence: TGTGCCAGCAGCTTAGGGACTACTTCTAGCACAGATACGCAGTATTTT. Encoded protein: CASSLGTTSSTDTQYF.

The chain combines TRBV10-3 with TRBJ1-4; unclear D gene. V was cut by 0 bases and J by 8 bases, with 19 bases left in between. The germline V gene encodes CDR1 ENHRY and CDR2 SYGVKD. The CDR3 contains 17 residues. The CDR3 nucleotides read TGTGCCATCAGTGAGTCGGGTAGTACAGCAATGGCGGAAAAACTGTTTTTT. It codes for CAISESGSTAMAEKLFF.

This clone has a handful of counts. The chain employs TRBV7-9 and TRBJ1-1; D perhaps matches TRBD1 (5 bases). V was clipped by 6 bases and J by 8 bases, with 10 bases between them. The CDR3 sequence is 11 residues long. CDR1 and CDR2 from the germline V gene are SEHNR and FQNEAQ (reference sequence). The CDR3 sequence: CASSSDREAFF. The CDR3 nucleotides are TGTGCCAGCAGTTCCGACAGAGAAGCTTTCTTT.

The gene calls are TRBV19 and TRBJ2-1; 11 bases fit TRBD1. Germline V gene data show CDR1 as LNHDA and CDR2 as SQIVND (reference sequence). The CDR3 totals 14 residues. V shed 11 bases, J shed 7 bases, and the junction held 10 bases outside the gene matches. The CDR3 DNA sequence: TGTGCCTCCTCCGGGACAGGGGGAGTGAATGAGCAGTTCTTC. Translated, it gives CASSGTGGVNEQFF. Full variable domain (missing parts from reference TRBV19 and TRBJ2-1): DGGITQSPKYLFRKEGQNVTLSCEQNLNHDAMYWYRQDPGQGLRLIYYSQIVNDFQKGDIAEGYSVSREKKESFPLTVTSAQKNPTAFYLCASSGTGGVNEQFFGPGTRLTVL.

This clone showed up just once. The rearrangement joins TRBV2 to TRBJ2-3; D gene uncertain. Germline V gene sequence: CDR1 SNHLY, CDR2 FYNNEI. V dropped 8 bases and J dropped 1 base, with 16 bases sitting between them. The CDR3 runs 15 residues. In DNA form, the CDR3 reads TGTGCCAGCCACCTTATGGGCCCGGGCACAGATACGCAGTATTTT. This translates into CASHLMGPGTDTQYF.

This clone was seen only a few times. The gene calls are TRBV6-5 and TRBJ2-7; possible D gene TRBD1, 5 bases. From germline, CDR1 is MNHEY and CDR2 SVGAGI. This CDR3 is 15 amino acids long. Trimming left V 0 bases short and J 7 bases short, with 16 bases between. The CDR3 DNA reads TGTGCCAGCAGTTACTCGGTGTCAGGGATGGAAGAGCAGTACTTC. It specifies CASSYSVSGMEEQYF.

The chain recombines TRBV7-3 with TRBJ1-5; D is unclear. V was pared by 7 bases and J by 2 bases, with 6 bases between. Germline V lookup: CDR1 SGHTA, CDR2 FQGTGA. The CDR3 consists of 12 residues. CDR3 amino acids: CASTSGNQPQHF. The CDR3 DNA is TGTGCCAGCACGTCGGGCAATCAGCCCCAGCATTTT.

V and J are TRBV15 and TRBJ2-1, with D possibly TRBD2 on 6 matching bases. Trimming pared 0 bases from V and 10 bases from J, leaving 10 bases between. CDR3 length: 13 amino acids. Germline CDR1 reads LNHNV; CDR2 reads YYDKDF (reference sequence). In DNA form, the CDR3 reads TGTGCCACCAGCAGAGATCGGGGGACCGAGCAGTTCTTC. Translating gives CATSRDRGTEQFF. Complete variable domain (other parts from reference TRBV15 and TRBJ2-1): DAMVIQNPRYQVTQFGKPVTLSCSQTLNHNVMYWYQQKSSQAPKLLFHYYDKDFNNEADTPDNFQSRRPNTSFCFLDIRSPGLGDTAMYLCATSRDRGTEQFFGPGTRLTVL.

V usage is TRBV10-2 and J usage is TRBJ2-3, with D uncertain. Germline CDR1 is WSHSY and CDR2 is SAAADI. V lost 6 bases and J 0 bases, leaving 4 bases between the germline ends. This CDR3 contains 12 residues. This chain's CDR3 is CASRTSTDTQYF. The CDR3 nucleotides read TGCGCCAGCAGGACTAGCACAGATACGCAGTATTTT.

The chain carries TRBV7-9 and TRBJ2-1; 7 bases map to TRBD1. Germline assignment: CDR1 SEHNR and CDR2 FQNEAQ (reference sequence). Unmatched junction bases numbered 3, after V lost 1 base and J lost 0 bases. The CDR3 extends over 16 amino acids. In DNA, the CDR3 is TGTGCCAGCAGCTTAGGCCGGGACAGCTCCTACAATGAGCAGTTCTTC. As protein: CASSLGRDSSYNEQFF.

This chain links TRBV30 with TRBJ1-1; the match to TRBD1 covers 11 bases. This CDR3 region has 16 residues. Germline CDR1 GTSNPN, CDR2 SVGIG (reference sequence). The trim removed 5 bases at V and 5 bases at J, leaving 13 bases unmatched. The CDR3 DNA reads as TGTGCCTGGGGGGATTTAACCGGGACAGGGGGTACTGAAGCTTTCTTT. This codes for CAWGDLTGTGGTEAFF.

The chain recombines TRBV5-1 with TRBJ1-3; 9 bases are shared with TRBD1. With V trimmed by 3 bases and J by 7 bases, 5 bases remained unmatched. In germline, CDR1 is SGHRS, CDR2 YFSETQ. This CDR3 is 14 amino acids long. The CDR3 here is CASSWDREGNTIYF. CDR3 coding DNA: TGCGCCAGCAGCTGGGACAGGGAGGGGAACACCATATATTTT.

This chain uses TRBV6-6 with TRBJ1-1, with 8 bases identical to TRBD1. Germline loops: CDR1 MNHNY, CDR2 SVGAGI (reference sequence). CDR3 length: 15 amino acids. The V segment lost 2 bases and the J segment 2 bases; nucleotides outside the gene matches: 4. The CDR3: CASSYGGQANTEAFF. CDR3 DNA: TGTGCCAGCAGTTACGGGGGACAGGCTAACACTGAAGCTTTCTTT.

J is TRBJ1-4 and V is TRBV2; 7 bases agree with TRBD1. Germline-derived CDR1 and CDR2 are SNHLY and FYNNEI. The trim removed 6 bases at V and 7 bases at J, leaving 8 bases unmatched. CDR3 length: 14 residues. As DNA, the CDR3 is TGTGCCAGCAGAGGGGACAGCTTGCTTGAAAAACTGTTTTTT. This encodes CASRGDSLLEKLFF.

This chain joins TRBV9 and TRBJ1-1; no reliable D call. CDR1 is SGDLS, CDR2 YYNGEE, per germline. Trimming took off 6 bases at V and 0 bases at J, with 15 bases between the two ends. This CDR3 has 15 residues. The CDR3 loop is CASNRFEGLNTEAFF. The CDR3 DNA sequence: TGTGCCAGCAATCGGTTTGAGGGTCTGAACACTGAAGCTTTCTTT.

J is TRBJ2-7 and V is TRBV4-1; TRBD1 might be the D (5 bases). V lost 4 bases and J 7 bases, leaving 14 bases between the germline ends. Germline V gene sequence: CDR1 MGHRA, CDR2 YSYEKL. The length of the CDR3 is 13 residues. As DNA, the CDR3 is TGCGCCAGCAGCCCTTTACCAGGGCGTGAGCAGTACTTC. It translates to CASSPLPGREQYF.

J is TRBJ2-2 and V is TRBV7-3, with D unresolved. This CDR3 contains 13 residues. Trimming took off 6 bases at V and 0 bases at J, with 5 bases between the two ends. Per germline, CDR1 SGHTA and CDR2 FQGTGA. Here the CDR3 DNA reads TGTGCCAGCAGTTCCTCGAACACCGGGGAGCTGTTTTTT. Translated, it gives CASSSSNTGELFF.

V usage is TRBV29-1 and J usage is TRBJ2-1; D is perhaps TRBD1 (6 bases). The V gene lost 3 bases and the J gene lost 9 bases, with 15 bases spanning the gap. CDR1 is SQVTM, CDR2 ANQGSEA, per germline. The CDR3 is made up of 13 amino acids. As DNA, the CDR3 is TGCAGCGTTGAGGGTCGGGACACAGGTGAGCAGTTCTTC. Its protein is CSVEGRDTGEQFF.

CDR3 in DNA: TGTGCCAGCAGTGTTGGGACAGGGACTGAGCAGTTCTTC. This codes for CASSVGTGTEQFF. V and J are TRBV6-1 and TRBJ2-1; TRBD1 aligns across 9 bases. The CDR3 has 13 amino acids. Trimming took 4 bases from V and 9 from J; bases not matched to a gene: 4. Germline CDR1 MNHNS, CDR2 SASEGT.

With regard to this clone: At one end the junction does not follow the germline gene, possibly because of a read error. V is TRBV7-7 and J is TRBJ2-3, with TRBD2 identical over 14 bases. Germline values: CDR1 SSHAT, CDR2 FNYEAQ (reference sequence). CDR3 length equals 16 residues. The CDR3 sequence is CASSFGLAGGTDTQYF. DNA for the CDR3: TGTGCTAGCAGCTTCGGACTAGCGGGGGGTACAGATACGCAGTATTTT.

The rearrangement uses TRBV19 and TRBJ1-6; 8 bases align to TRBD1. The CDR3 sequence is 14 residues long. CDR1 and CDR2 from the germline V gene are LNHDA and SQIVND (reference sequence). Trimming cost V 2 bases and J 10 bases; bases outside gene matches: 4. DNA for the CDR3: TGTGCCAGTAGTATACAGGGGGCCGACTCACCCCTCCACTTT. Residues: CASSIQGADSPLHF.

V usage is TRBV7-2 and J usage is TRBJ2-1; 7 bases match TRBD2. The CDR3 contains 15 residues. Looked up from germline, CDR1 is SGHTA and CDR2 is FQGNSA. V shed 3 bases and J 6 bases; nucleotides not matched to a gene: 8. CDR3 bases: TGTGCCAGCAGCTTGGGTGGGACTACCGTCAATGAGCAGTTCTTC. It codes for CASSLGGTTVNEQFF. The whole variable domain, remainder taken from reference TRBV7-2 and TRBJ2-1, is GAGVSQSPSNKVTEKGKDVELRCDPISGHTALYWYRQSLGQGLEFLIYFQGNSAPDKSGLPSDRFSAERTGGSVSTLTIQRTQQEDSAVYLCASSLGGTTVNEQFFGPGTRLTVL.